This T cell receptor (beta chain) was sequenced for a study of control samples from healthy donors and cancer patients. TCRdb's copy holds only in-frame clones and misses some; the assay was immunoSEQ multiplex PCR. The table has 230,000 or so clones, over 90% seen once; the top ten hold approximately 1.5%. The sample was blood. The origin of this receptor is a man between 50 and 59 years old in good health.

As DNA, the CDR3 is TGTGCCAGCAGCCAAGTCGGTGGGGATGGCTACACCTTC. This codes for CASSQVGGDGYTF. The V gene is TRBV3-1 (or the pseudogene TRBV3-2), the J gene TRBJ1-2; D unresolved. Germline V gene lookup returns CDR1 LGHDT and CDR2 YNNKEL (reference sequence). The CDR3 has 13 amino acids. V lost 1 base, J lost 6 bases, and 9 bases lay in between.